This T cell receptor beta chain was observed in a study of control samples from healthy donors and cancer patients. Remarks on this clone: It is unclear where the CDR3 begins or ends on the DNA, so no DNA is shown, and the CDR3 is as TCRdb lists it.

CDR1 is MNHEY, CDR2 SVGAGI, per germline. The CDR3 region is 14 residues in length, termini included. Repertoires were generated with immunoSEQ multiplex PCR, while TCRdb's copy carries only in-frame clones and drops some. This table has some 120,000 clones, approximately 90% appearing once. V usage is TRBV6-5 and J usage is TRBJ1-5; the table gives TRBD1 as D, unverified against the DNA. The source of this sequence is a man between 18 and 29 years old in good health. Sequencing input: blood. The CDR3 loop reads CASILDRGNQPQHF.